What follows is one T cell receptor (beta chain) and its context. Sequenced by immunoSEQ multiplex PCR; TCRdb stores in-frame clones only, minus some. The sample yields about 150,000 clones, roughly 94% seen once. This CDR3 has 12 amino acids. V was shortened by 4 bases and J by 7 bases, with 8 bases between the two germline ends. Germline V gene sequence: CDR1 LNHDA, CDR2 SQIVND (reference sequence). The data derive from a study of OX40 agonist ivuxolimab in advanced cancers. The sequence was obtained from an adult with an advanced solid tumor such as melanoma, head and neck, liver or kidney cancer. Sample: CD4+ or CD8+ T cells sorted from blood, taken in a trial of the OX40 agonist ivuxolimab. This chain uses TRBV19 with TRBJ2-1; unclear D gene. CDR3 in amino acids: CASSTNWNEQFF. The CDR3 DNA is TGTGCCAGTAGTACCAATTGGAATGAGCAGTTCTTC.